This TCR beta chain was profiled in a study of glioma-infiltrating T cells. Study-wide findings and caveats: Very few CDR3 sequences were shared between tissue and blood. Gliomas, especially low-grade, showed above-expected tissue-blood divergence; non-neoplastic patients showed below.

On this clonotype: Antigen: not known. The germline gene is not matched at one end of the junction; a read error may be the cause.

The iRepertoire nested amplicon-rescue multiplex PCR amplified TCR alpha and beta CDR3s from RNA. Each CDR3 protein gets one entry after TCRdb re-called the multiplex PCR reads with MiXCR. The sample contains roughly 200,000 distinct CDR3 sequences, roughly two fifths of which appear only once. CDR3 length: 13 amino acids. Germline values: CDR1 MNHNY, CDR2 SVGAGI (reference sequence). Sequenced material: glioma tissue, nonneoplastic brain tissue, or PBMCs (not recorded which). V and J are TRBV6-6 and TRBJ2-7, with TRBD2 matching over 8 bases. The TCR comes from a human donor with low-grade glioma or glioblastoma, undergoing nonglioma brain surgery, or in good health (not recorded which). The CDR3 here is CASTSGSSYEKYF. CDR3 in DNA: TGTGCCAGCACCAGCGGGAGCTCATACGAGAAGTACTTC.